The next 16 T cell receptor beta chains were all read from a single sample in a study of T cell repertoires in cytomegalovirus infection. TCRdb recomputed calls from the reads with MiXCR, one row per CDR3 protein. The sample records approximately 730,000 distinct CDR3 sequences, around 29% being singletons. Their antigens are not known. The specimen comprised cultured CD8+ T cells from PBMCs, sampled from culture after CMV antigen stimulation. The receptors shown here come from a human donor in good health (CMV status not recorded). Some clones in this sample may be carry-over from other donors' samples.

The V gene is TRBV5-1, the J gene TRBJ2-2; 11 nucleotides align to TRBD1. CDR1 and CDR2 from the germline V gene are SGHRS and YFSETQ. The CDR3 has 17 amino acids. V was pared by 3 bases and J by 4 bases, with 8 bases of the junction left unmatched. CDR3 region: CASSSGQGASGTGELFF. DNA for the CDR3: TGCGCCAGCAGCTCTGGACAGGGGGCGAGCGGCACCGGGGAGCTGTTTTTT.

This sequence joins TRBV4-3 and TRBJ1-1, with D possibly matching TRBD1 (5 bases). The V end was cut by 6 bases, the J end by 4 bases, with 15 bases between. This CDR3 spans 14 amino acids. Germline values: CDR1 LGHNA, CDR2 YSLEER. The CDR3 region has the DNA TGCGCCAGCAGTATACACAAGGGGAGCACTGAAGCTTTCTTT. Translation: CASSIHKGSTEAFF.

This clonotype was recorded at least ten times. The chain employs TRBV7-2 and TRBJ2-7; D is unclear. Germline CDR1 reads SGHTA; CDR2 reads FQGNSA. The CDR3 has 12 residues. The germline V and J ends were trimmed by 1 base and 5 bases, with 6 bases remaining between them. The CDR3 reads CASSLGRNEQYF. The CDR3 DNA sequence: TGTGCCAGCAGCTTAGGGCGAAACGAGCAGTACTTC.

This clonotype was seen a few times. This chain links TRBV2 with TRBJ2-5; D perhaps matches TRBD1 (6 bases). The germline V gene encodes CDR1 SNHLY and CDR2 FYNNEI. Trimming removed 4 bases at V and 6 bases at J, with 15 bases between. This CDR3 is 14 amino acids long. The CDR3 loop is CASSGLGQFQTQYF. The CDR3 region has the DNA TGTGCCAGCAGTGGTTTAGGACAGTTTCAGACCCAGTACTTC.

The chain joins TRBV6-2 or TRBV6-3 to TRBJ2-2, with 7 bases lining up with TRBD1. Germline trimming cut 2 bases from V and 5 bases from J; bases unmatched to any gene: 5. This CDR3 has 15 residues. Germline loops: CDR1 MNHEY, CDR2 SVGEGT. CDR3 bases: TGTGCCAGCAGTTACACACAGGGGAAGACCGGGGAGCTGTTTTTT. Protein: CASSYTQGKTGELFF.

In its sample, this clonotype was seen a few times. V gene TRBV10-3 combines with J gene TRBJ2-5; 7 bases line up with TRBD2. Germline CDR1 ENHRY, CDR2 SYGVKD. The ends lost 0 bases at V and 4 bases at J; junction bases unmatched: 14. CDR3 length equals 18 residues. The DNA of the CDR3 is TGTGCCATCAGTGAGTCCCAAGCGGGGAAACGTTGGGGAGAGACCCAGTACTTC. It codes for CAISESQAGKRWGETQYF.

This clonotype was counted between two and nine times. This chain links TRBV10-3 with TRBJ2-3; D uncertain. From germline, CDR1 is ENHRY and CDR2 SYGVKD. The CDR3 spans 12 residues. V lost 11 bases and J 2 bases, leaving 11 bases between the germline ends. CDR3 amino acids: CAYSGDTDTQYF. DNA of the CDR3: TGTGCCTACTCAGGTGACACAGATACGCAGTATTTT.

This chain uses TRBV7-9 with TRBJ1-2, with TRBD1 as a possible D gene (6 bases). Trimming removed 6 bases at V and 4 bases at J, with 15 bases between. CDR3 size: 14 residues. Germline loops: CDR1 SEHNR, CDR2 FQNEAQ (reference sequence). The CDR3 here is CASRLETGLYGYTF. The CDR3 DNA sequence: TGTGCCAGCAGACTGGAGACAGGCCTCTATGGCTACACCTTC.

This clonotype came up a few times. The chain joins TRBV6-1 to TRBJ1-5; D unresolved. Trimming removed 4 bases at V and 0 bases at J, with 10 bases between. Germline V gives CDR1 MNHNS, CDR2 SASEGT. The CDR3 is made up of 15 amino acids. The chain's CDR3 is CASSVRQISNQPQHF. The CDR3 nucleotides read TGTGCCAGCAGTGTAAGGCAAATTAGCAATCAGCCCCAGCATTTT.

The chain uses TRBV24-1 and TRBJ2-5, with a possible D match to TRBD2 (6 bases). Trimming removed 6 bases at V and 2 bases at J, with 9 bases between. Germline V gene lookup returns CDR1 KGHDR and CDR2 SFDVKD. The CDR3 totals 13 residues. Written as DNA, the CDR3 is TGTGCCACCAGTAATGCGGGGCAAGAGACCCAGTACTTC. Translating it yields CATSNAGQETQYF.

The chain is built from TRBV11-2 and TRBJ1-1; unclear D gene. The CDR3 extends over 15 amino acids. V shed 2 bases and J shed 1 base, with 11 bases lying between them. Germline V gene sequence: CDR1 SGHAT, CDR2 FQNNGV. CDR3 residues: CASSLWASSNTEAFF. The CDR3 DNA follows: TGTGCCAGCAGCTTATGGGCCAGTTCGAACACTGAAGCTTTCTTT.

The gene calls are TRBV7-9 and TRBJ2-7, with TRBD2 as a possible D gene (6 bases). The germline V and J ends were trimmed by 6 bases and 6 bases, with 21 bases remaining between them. The CDR3 totals 15 residues. Germline lookup yields CDR1 SEHNR and CDR2 FQNEAQ (reference sequence). DNA for the CDR3: TGTGCCAGCAGGCCACCCGGGAGCTTAGGAGTCGAGCAGTACTTC. Protein product: CASRPPGSLGVEQYF.

Concerning this clonotype itself: It may be a read error: a sequence one base away is much more abundant. This sequence joins TRBV12-3 or TRBV12-4 and TRBJ1-2; D perhaps matches TRBD1 (6 bases). The CDR3 contains 12 residues. Trimming took off 11 bases at V and 7 bases at J, with 17 bases between the two ends. The CDR3 nucleotides are TGTGCCGCCGAAGGGGGGCTGAGTGGCTACACCTTC. This gives the protein CAAEGGLSGYTF.

This clonotype came up a few times. The rearrangement links TRBV2 to TRBJ2-7, with TRBD2 matching over 10 bases. J lost 3 bases, V lost 0 bases, and 17 bases had no gene match. There are 20 residues in the CDR3. The germline V gene encodes CDR1 SNHLY and CDR2 FYNNEI. CDR3 sequence reads: CASSEADWKDRASGGYEQYV. CDR3 DNA sequence: TGTGCCAGCAGTGAAGCGGATTGGAAGGATAGGGCTAGCGGGGGCTACGAGCAGTACGTC.

In this sample, this clonotype turned up a few times. This rearrangement joins TRBV20-1 to TRBJ2-3; TRBD1 aligns across 9 bases. CDR3 size: 18 residues. Looked up from germline, CDR1 is DFQATT and CDR2 is SNEGSKA (reference sequence). V dropped 1 base and J dropped 2; count of bases not matched to a gene: 13. CDR3 DNA: TGCAGTGCTAGAGGCCGGGACAGGGCTGGAGCGCACACAGATACGCAGTATTTT. Its protein is CSARGRDRAGAHTDTQYF.

The genes are TRBV4-3 and TRBJ2-1, with no clear D. Per germline, CDR1 LGHNA and CDR2 YSLEER. V was trimmed by 0 bases and J by 2 bases, leaving 11 bases between them. There are 16 residues in the CDR3. Here the CDR3 DNA reads TGCGCCAGCAGCCAAGAATTTTCCGGGCCCTACAATGAGCAGTTCTTC. Translation gives CASSQEFSGPYNEQFF.